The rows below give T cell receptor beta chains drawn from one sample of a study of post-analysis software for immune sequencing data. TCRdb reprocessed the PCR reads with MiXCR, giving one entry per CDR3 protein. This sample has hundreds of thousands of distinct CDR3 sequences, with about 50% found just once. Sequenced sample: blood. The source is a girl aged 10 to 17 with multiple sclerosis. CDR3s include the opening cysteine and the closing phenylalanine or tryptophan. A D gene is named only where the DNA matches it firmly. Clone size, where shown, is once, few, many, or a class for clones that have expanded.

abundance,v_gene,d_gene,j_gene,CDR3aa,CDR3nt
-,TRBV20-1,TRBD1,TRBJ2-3,CSARLGQGHSDTQYF,TGCAGTGCTAGACTGGGACAGGGACATTCGGATACGCAGTATTTT
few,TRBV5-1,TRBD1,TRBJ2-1,CASSFGQGITSEQFF,TGCGCCAGCAGCTTTGGACAGGGAATAACGAGCGAGCAGTTCTTC
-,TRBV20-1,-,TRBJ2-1,CSAMDGGDRYNEQFF,TGCAGTGCCATGGACGGGGGAGATCGATACAATGAGCAGTTCTTC
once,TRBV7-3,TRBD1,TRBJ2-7,CASSSPGQGGEQYF,TGTGCCAGCAGCTCGCCGGGACAGGGTGGCGAGCAGTACTTC
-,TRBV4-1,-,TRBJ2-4,CASSQDRSGSSQEQYF,TGCGCCAGCAGCCAAGATCGGAGCGGGTCTTCTCAGGAGCAGTACTTC
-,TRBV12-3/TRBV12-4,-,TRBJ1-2,CASSPRSGSANYGYTF,TGTGCCAGCAGTCCTCGCTCAGGTTCGGCTAACTATGGCTACACCTTC
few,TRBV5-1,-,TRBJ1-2,CASSLGPDNYGYTF,TGCGCCAGCAGCCTCGGACCCGATAACTATGGCTACACCTTC
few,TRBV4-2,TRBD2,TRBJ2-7,CASSQDTSGGHSYEQYF,TGTGCCAGCAGCCAAGATACTAGCGGGGGTCACTCCTACGAGCAGTACTTC
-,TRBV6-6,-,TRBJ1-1,CASSYSLGFTEAFF,TGTGCCAGCAGTTACTCGCTGGGGTTCACTGAAGCTTTCTTT
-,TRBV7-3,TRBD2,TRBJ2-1,CASSLEGTSGGHEQFF,TGTGCCAGCAGCTTAGAGGGGACTAGCGGGGGGCATGAGCAGTTCTTC
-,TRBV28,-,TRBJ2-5,CASSLWDTGRETQYF,TGTGCCAGCAGTTTATGGGACACAGGTCGAGAGACCCAGTACTTC
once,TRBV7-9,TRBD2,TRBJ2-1,CASSSPGLARNEQFF,TGTGCCAGCAGCTCGCCGGGACTAGCGAGGAATGAGCAGTTCTTC
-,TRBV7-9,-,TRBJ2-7,CASSLGTGQATYEQYF,TGTGCCAGCAGCTTAGGTACCGGGCAGGCCACCTACGAGCAGTACTTC
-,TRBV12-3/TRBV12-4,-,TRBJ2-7,CASSLPAPGEQYF,TGTGCCAGCAGTTTACCAGCCCCTGGCGAGCAGTACTTC
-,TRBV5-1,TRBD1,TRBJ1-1,CASSLPGQGGEAFF,TGCGCCAGCAGCTTACCGGGACAGGGGGGTGAAGCTTTCTTT
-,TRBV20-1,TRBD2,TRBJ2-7,CSASGVRGLEEDEQYF,TGCAGTGCTAGTGGCGTGCGGGGACTAGAGGAGGACGAGCAGTACTTC
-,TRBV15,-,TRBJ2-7,CATSSGWRESYEQYF,TGTGCCACCAGCAGTGGGTGGCGAGAGTCCTACGAGCAGTACTTC
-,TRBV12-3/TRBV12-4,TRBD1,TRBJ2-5,CASSSPGTGIETQYF,TGTGCCAGCAGTTCGCCCGGGACAGGGATAGAGACCCAGTACTTC
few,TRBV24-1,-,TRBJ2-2,CATSDWRGRTGELFF,TGTGCCACCAGTGATTGGAGGGGGCGGACCGGGGAGCTGTTTTTT
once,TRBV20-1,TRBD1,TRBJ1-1,CSAQLRGLSEAFF,TGCAGTGCTCAGCTCAGGGGGTTATCTGAAGCTTTCTTT
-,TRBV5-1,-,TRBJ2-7,CASSPVGAEYEQYF,TGCGCCAGCAGCCCGGTGGGGGCAGAATACGAGCAGTACTTC
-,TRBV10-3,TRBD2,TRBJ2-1,CAISVSGGSYNEQFF,TGTGCCATCAGTGTTAGCGGGGGCTCCTACAATGAGCAGTTCTTC
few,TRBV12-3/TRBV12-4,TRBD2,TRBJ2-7,CASSFDGGAYEQYF,TGTGCCAGCAGTTTTGACGGGGGGGCATACGAGCAGTACTTC
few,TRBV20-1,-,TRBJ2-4,CSAASLTKNIQYF,TGCAGTGCGGCCAGTTTAACCAAAAACATTCAGTACTTC
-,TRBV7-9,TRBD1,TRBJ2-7,CASSLTWTGTGSRDEQYF,TGTGCCAGCAGCTTAACCTGGACAGGGACAGGATCCCGCGACGAGCAGTACTTC
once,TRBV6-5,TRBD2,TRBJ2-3,CASSYSTGPGTSGRSTQYF,TGTGCTAGCAGTTACTCGACGGGACCAGGGACTAGCGGGAGAAGTACGCAGTATTTT
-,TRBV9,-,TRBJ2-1,CASSVEGGHNEQFF,TGTGCCAGCAGCGTAGAGGGGGGACACAATGAGCAGTTCTTC
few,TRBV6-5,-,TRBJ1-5,CASSLRPTRNQPQHF,TGTGCCAGCAGCCTGAGACCGACCAGAAATCAGCCCCAGCATTTT
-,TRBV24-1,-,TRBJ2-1,CATSDIRGDNELFF,TGTGCCACCAGTGATATTAGGGGGGACAATGAGCTGTTCTTC
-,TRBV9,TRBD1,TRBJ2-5,CASSARGRGWGTQYF,TGTGCCAGCAGCGCCAGGGGGCGCGGGTGGGGGACCCAGTACTTC
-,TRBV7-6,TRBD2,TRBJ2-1,CASSPSSSGRAFEQFF,TGTGCCAGCAGCCCATCGTCCAGCGGGAGGGCCTTTGAGCAGTTCTTC
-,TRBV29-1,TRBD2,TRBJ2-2,CSVEGTSYTGELFF,TGCAGCGTTGAAGGGACTAGCTACACCGGGGAGCTGTTTTTT
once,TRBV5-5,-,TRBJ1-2,CASSQGSGVQYGYTF,TGTGCCAGCAGCCAGGGGTCGGGGGTACAGTATGGCTACACCTTC
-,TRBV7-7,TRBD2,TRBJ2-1,CASSLGLAAGNEQFF,TGTGCTAGCAGCTTAGGGCTAGCGGCGGGCAATGAGCAGTTCTTC
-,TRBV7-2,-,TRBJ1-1,CASRGVTLGAFF,TGTGCCAGCAGGGGCGTAACATTGGGAGCTTTCTTT
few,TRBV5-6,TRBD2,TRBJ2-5,CASSPRPTSGRGRRLGETQYF,TGTGCCAGCAGTCCACGACCAACTAGCGGGAGGGGTAGGAGATTGGGAGAGACCCAGTACTTC
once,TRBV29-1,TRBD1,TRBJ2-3,CSAAGTGGADTQYF,TGCAGCGCCGCCGGGACAGGGGGGGCCGATACGCAGTATTTT
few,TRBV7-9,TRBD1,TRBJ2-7,CASSRTGIYEQYF,TGTGCCAGCAGCCGGACAGGGATCTACGAGCAGTACTTC
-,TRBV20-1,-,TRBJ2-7,CNARDTAPSSYEQYF,TGCAATGCTAGAGATACGGCTCCTAGCTCCTACGAGCAGTACTTC
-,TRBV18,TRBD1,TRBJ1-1,CASSPGTGDPEAFF,TGTGCCAGCTCACCCGGGACAGGGGATCCTGAAGCTTTCTTT
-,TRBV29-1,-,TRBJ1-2,CSVESYAGPRGYTF,TGCAGCGTTGAAAGTTACGCAGGCCCCCGGGGCTACACCTTC
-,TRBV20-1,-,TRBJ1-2,CSANYGYTF,TGCAGTGCTAACTATGGCTACACCTTC
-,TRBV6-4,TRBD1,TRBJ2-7,CASSEGTGVGQSYEQYF,TGTGCCAGCAGTGAGGGAACAGGGGTGGGGCAATCCTACGAGCAGTACTTC
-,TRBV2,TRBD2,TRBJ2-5,CASSGTSGREETQYF,TGTGCCAGCAGCGGGACTAGCGGGAGGGAAGAGACCCAGTACTTC